This entry describes one TCR beta chain. No antigen is known for it. The record has no base qualities; no much larger clone is one base away. V loses 0 bases of germline sequence and J loses 5 bases, and the interval between the two ends is 17 bases. Including cysteine and phenylalanine, the CDR3 has 16 amino acids. The retained sequence is limited to the CDR3, 48 bases, with the frame set at the first base. The germline V gene gives CDR1 as MNHEY and CDR2 as SVGAGI. The entry originates in a study of blood T cell repertoires in COVID-19 (dated by TCRdb to 2019 to 2021). Background on the whole study: Samples from collaborators originated in the United States, Italy and Spain and spanned both the acute and convalescent phases of COVID-19. Samples came from the ongoing ImmuneRACE study (first 160 participants) plus 1,254 subjects from 6 global collaborators. HLA class I and class II types, where available, came from metadata supplied by the sample provider rather than from assay-based typing. A de-identified subject ID, COVID-19 status, age in years and sex were almost always included in the sample metadata. The repertoires were released in a freely available public database meant as a resource for research on the immune response to SARS-CoV-2. The dataset comprised deeply sampled blood TCRbeta repertoires from subjects exposed to, actively infected with, or recovered from COVID-19. The material from the prospective study consisted of cDNA or gDNA derived from T cells, B-cell-depleted T cells, or PBMCs. General conclusions and limits of the study: The amount of clinical and demographic metadata varied by source and participant and was provided uncurated.

Participants in the prospective study were aged about 18 to 100 years, lived in about two dozen United States geographic areas, and enrolled through a virtual design. To assign participants to cohorts, the prospective study relied on clinical history that participants themselves reported in a screening survey and a study questionnaire. Recovered participants in ImmuneRACE Cohort 3 were defined by two consecutive negative NP/OP PCR tests, clearance by a healthcare professional, or resolution of symptoms. Mobile phlebotomists in the prospective study collected whole blood, serum and a nasopharyngeal or oropharyngeal swab from every participant. Additional blood draws and questionnaires over a roughly two-month period could optionally be provided by prospective study participants. Blood samples from the prospective study were shipped frozen or at room temperature prior to DNA extraction. TCRbeta CDR3 regions were amplified from genomic DNA by means of the immunoSEQ Assay, a bias-controlled multiplex PCR. Per the original workflow: The number of nucleated cells in each sample was estimated from the amplification of reference gene primers within the assay. To quantify the absolute abundance of each unique TCRbeta CDR3 rearrangement, sequence reads were collapsed and filtered. Productive Simpson clonality was computed per sample as the square root of Simpson's diversity index over productive rearrangements. As stored in TCRdb, this immuneACCESS dataset retains in-frame rearrangements with V and J assigned. A fraction of the clones does not appear; measured against another copy, unresolved V genes explain less than half of the discrepancy, and the remainder lacks a known reason. V and J calls and clone size follow that table, whereas D and trimming were derived from the DNA. Here the sample has 300,000 to 450,000 clones; more than 75% occur a single time. The top ten clonotypes cover about 1.1% of the sample.

This clonotype originated in a woman under 30 who had recovered from COVID-19. Input material: PBMCs or T cells enriched from blood (not recorded which). The V and J segments used are TRBV6-5 and TRBJ2-7, with TRBD1 as a weak D call on 5 bases. CDR3 protein: CASSYSVGQGIHEQYF. The DNA reads as follows: TGTGCCAGCAGTTACTCCGTAGGACAAGGGATCCACGAGCAGTACTTC.